This T cell receptor beta chain stems from a study of regulatory T cells in long-lasting Graves disease. Time point denoted: newly diagnosed GD, antithyroid drugs for less than 3 months. The TCR library was prepared using RNA isolated from PBMCs. The sample holds many counts of this clonotype. Sequencing libraries for TCR beta were prepared with iRepertoire HTBI primers and Arm-PCR of CDR3 regions. Each CDR3 protein is one row after TCRdb ran MiXCR on the multiplex PCR reads. This sample carries 600,000 to 650,000 distinct CDR3 sequences, approximately 15% of them seen once, and the ten largest clones take about 18%. A further study also used this sample, focusing on T cells in Graves' hyperthyroidism and ophthalmopathy.

The sequenced sample was peripheral blood mononuclear cells (PBMCs), obtained at new diagnosis, from a patient treated with antithyroid drugs. The TCR was taken from a woman under 40 with Graves disease.

The CDR3 is CAISEPPPSAGVYGYTF. Written as DNA, the CDR3 is TGTGCCATCAGTGAGCCTCCCCCGTCGGCAGGGGTCTATGGCTACACCTTC. The chain couples TRBV10-3 to TRBJ1-2, with a tentative D call TRBD1 (6 bases). V lost 2 bases and J lost 4, with 20 bases in between. The CDR3 sequence is 17 residues long. The germline V gene encodes CDR1 ENHRY and CDR2 SYGVKD.